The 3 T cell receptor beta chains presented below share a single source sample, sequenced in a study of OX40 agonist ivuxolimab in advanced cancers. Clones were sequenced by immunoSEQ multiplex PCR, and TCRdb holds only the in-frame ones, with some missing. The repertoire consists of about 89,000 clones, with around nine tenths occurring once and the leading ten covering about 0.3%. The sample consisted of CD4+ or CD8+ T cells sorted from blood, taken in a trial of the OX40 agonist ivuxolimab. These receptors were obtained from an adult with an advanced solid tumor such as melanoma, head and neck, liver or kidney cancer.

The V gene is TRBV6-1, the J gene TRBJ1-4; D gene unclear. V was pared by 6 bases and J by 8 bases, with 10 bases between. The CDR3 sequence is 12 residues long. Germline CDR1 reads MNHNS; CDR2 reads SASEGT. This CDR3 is CASRGSREKLFF. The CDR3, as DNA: TGTGCCAGCAGGGGGAGTAGAGAAAAACTGTTTTTT.

DNA for the CDR3: TGTGCCAGCAGCCACTCATATCCTGATCGTTGGACTGCCTTAGGCAATGAGCAGTTCTTC. This sequence encodes CASSHSYPDRWTALGNEQFF. The genes are TRBV27 and TRBJ2-1, with D possibly being TRBD2 (5 bases). Germline loops: CDR1 MNHEY, CDR2 SMNVEV (reference sequence). V gave up 6 bases and J gave up 6 bases, with 33 bases separating them. The CDR3 sequence is 20 residues long.

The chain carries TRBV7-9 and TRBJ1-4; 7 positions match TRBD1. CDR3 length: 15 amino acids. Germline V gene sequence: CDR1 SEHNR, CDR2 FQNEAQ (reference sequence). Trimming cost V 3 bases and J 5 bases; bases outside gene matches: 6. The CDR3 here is CASSFQPGGNEKLFF. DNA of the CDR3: TGTGCCAGCAGCTTTCAGCCAGGGGGGAATGAAAAACTGTTTTTT. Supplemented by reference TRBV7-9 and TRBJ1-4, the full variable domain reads DTGVSQNPRHKITKRGQNVTFRCDPISEHNRLYWYRQTLGQGPEFLTYFQNEAQLEKSRLLSDRFSAERPKGSFSTLEIQRTEQGDSAMYLCASSFQPGGNEKLFFGSGTQLSVL.